This T cell receptor beta chain was obtained from a study of cytomegalovirus exposure and HLA in healthy donors. Study-wide findings and caveats: Altogether, some 170 TCR beta chains were recorded as cytomegalovirus-associated. In a later analysis, productive TCRs from donors in an Asian-associated ancestry cluster reportedly carried fewer N-insertions than the cohort mean.

This clone was detected a few times. Its antigen remains unidentified. Use of 60 Vbeta and 13 Jbeta primers characterized the PCR. Repertoires were generated with immunoSEQ multiplex PCR, while TCRdb's copy carries only in-frame clones and drops some. The data hold about 73,000 clones, with under 80% observed a single time. What was sequenced was PBMCs. The receptor's source is a woman aged 45-59 years in good health and CMV-seropositive.

The CDR3 here is CASSLDTGNNGEKLFF. The CDR3 nucleotides read TGTGCCAGCAGCTTGGATACAGGGAATAACGGTGAAAAACTGTTTTTT. The chain employs TRBV5-4 and TRBJ1-4; possibly TRBD1 for D (6 bases). The CDR3 consists of 16 residues. CDR1 is SGHNT and CDR2 is YYREEE in the germline V gene (reference sequence). Between the trimmed V and J ends, which lost 0 bases and 7 bases, there was a span of 16 bases.